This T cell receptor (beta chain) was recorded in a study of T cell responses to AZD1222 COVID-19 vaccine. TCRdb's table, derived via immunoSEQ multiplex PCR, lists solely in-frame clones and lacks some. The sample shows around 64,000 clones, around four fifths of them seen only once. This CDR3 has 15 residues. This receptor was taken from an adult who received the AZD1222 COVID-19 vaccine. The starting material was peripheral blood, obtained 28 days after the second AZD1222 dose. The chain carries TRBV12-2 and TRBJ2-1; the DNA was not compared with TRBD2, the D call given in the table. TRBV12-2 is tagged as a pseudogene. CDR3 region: CASRLGGGAYNEQFF. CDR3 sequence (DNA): TGTGCAAGTCGCTTAGGAGGGGGGGCTTACAATGAGCAGTTCTTC.